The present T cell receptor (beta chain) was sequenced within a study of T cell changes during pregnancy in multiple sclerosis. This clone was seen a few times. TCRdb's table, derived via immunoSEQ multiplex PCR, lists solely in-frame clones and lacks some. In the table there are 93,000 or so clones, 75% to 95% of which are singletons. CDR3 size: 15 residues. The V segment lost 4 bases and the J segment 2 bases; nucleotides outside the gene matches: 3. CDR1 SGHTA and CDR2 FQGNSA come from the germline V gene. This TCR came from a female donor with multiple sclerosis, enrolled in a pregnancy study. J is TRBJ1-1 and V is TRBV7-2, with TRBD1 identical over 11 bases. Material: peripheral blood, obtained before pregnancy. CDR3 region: CASSWDRGTNTEAFF. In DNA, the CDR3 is TGTGCCAGCAGCTGGGACAGGGGGACCAACACTGAAGCTTTCTTT.